What follows is one T cell receptor (beta chain) and its context. Its antigen is not known. Unmatched junction bases numbered 15, after V lost 5 bases and J lost 4 bases. Germline loops: CDR1 SGDLS, CDR2 YYNGEE. This CDR3 is 17 amino acids long. Time point given: blood 4 weeks post-SBRT, at nephrectomy. Described treatment: 15 Gy SBRT to primary tumor, nephrectomy 4 weeks later. Nephrectomy followed 15 Gy stereotactic body radiation by 4 weeks. After SBRT, blood was collected at 2 and 4 weeks, plus baseline. The patient's renal cell carcinoma had clear cell pathology. Assay: immunoSEQ multiplex PCR; the TCRdb copy retains only in-frame clones and omits some. The sample consists of 140,000 or so clones, roughly 90% of them appearing once. This specimen comes from a study of radiation and T cells in renal cell carcinoma. Overall study findings and caveats: Top tumor clonotypes rose in blood 2 weeks post-radiation, then contracted.

The sequencing here drew on blood, taken from a patient whose treatment included radiotherapy and nephrectomy. This clonotype was sampled from a woman aged 50 to 65 with renal cell carcinoma. V and J are TRBV9 and TRBJ1-3; 7 positions match TRBD1. Here the CDR3 DNA reads TGTGCCAGCAGTAACAGGGACAGCCGCTGGTGGGGAAACACCATATATTTT. Translated: CASSNRDSRWWGNTIYF.